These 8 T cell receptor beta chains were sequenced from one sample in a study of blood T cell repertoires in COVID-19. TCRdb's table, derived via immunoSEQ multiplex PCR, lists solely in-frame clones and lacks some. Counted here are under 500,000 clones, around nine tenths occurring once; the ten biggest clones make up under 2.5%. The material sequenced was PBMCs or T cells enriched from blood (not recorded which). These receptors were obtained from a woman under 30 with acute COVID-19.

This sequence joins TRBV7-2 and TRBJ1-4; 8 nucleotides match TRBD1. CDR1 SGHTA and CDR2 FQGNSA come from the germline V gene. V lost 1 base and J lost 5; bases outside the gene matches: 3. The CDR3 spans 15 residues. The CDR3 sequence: CASSLVGQVNEKLFF. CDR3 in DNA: TGTGCCAGCAGCTTAGTGGGACAGGTCAATGAAAAACTGTTTTTT.

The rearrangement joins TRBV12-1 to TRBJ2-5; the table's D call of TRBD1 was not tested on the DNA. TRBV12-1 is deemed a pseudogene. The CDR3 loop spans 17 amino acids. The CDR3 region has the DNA TGTGCCAGCAGCTTTTCGGGACAGGGGGTTTTCCAAGAGACCCAGTACTTC. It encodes CASSFSGQGVFQETQYF.

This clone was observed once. The CDR3 region has the DNA TGTGCCAGCAGTTTTACAGTTACCTACGAGCAGTACTTC. Protein sequence: CASSFTVTYEQYF. The chain recombines TRBV6-2 or TRBV6-3 with TRBJ2-7, with unresolved D. V was clipped by 4 bases and J by 2 bases, with 9 bases between them. Germline lookup yields CDR1 MNHEY and CDR2 SVGEGT. The CDR3 spans 13 residues.

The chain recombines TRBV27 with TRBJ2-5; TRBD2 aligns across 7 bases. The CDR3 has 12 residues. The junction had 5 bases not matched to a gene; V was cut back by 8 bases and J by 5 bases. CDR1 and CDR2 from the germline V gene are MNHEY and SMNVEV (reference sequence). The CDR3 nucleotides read TGTGCCAGCCGTCGGGGGGTTGAGACCCAGTACTTC. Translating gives CASRRGVETQYF.

CDR3 in amino acids: CASSPVGGEETQYF. The CDR3 bases are TGTGCCAGCTCACCAGTAGGGGGCGAAGAGACCCAGTACTTC. V is TRBV18 and J is TRBJ2-5; 7 bases fit TRBD1. Germline V gives CDR1 KGHSH, CDR2 LQKENI. The CDR3 totals 14 residues. J gave up 3 bases and V 2 bases, and 3 bases lay outside the gene matches.

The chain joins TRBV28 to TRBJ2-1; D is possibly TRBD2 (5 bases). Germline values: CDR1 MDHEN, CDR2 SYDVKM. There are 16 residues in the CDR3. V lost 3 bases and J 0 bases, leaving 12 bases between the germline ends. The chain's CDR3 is CASSFRGPSSYNEQFF. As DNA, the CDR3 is TGTGCCAGCAGTTTCCGAGGGCCAAGCTCCTACAATGAGCAGTTCTTC.

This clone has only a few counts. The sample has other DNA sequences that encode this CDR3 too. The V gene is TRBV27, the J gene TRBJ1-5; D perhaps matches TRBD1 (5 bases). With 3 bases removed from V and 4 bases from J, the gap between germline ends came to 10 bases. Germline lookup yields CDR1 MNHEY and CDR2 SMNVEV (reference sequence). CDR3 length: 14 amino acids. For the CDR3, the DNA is TGTGCCAGCAGTTTGGAGGGACGAAATCAGCCCCAGCATTTT. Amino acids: CASSLEGRNQPQHF.

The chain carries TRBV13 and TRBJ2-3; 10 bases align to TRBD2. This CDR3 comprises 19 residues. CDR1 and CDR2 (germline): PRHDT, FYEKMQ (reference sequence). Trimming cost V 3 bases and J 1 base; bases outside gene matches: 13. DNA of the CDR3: TGTGCCAGCAGCTTCTATGACCTAGCGGGAGAGGAGGGCACAGATACGCAGTATTTT. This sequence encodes CASSFYDLAGEEGTDTQYF.